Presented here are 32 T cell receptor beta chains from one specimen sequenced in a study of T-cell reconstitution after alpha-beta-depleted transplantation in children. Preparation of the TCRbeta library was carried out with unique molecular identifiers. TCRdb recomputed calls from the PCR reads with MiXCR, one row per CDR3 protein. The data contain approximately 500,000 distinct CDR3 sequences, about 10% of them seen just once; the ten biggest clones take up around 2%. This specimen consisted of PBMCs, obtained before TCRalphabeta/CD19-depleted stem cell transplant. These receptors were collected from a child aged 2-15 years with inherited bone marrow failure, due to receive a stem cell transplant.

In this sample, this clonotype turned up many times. The CDR3 loop is CSVHRGAYSNQPQHF. For the CDR3, the DNA is TGCAGTGTGCACAGGGGGGCGTATAGCAATCAGCCCCAGCATTTT. The chain combines TRBV20-1 with TRBJ1-5; TRBD1 agrees at 8 bases. CDR1 DFQATT and CDR2 SNEGSKA come from the germline V gene (reference sequence). The CDR3 is made up of 15 amino acids. V gave up 7 bases and J gave up 0 bases; unmatched junction bases: 8.

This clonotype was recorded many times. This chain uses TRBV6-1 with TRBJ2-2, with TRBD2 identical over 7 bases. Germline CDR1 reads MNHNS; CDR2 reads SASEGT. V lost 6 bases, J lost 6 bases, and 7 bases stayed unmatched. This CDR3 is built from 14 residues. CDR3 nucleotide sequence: TGTGCCAGCAGCCTGGGAGGGTTTTCCGGGGAGCTGTTTTTT. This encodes CASSLGGFSGELFF.

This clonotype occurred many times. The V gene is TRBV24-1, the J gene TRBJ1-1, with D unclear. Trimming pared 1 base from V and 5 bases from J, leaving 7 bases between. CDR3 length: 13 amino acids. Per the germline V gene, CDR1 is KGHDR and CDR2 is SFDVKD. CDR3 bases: TGTGCCACCAGTGATTTAACCGGGACTGAAGCTTTCTTT. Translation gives CATSDLTGTEAFF.

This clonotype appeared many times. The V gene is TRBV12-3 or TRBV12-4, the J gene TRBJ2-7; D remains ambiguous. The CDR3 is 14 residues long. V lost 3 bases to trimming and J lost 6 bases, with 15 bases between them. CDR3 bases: TGTGCCAGCAGTTTCTTCGTTGGGCAAGGCGAGCAGTACTTC. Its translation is CASSFFVGQGEQYF.

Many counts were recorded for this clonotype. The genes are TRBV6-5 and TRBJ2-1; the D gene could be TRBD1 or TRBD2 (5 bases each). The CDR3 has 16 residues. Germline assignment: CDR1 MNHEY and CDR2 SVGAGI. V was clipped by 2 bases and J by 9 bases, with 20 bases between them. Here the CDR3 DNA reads TGTGCCAGCAGTTACGGAGGCCTAGAGGGACGAGGTGAGCAGTTCTTC. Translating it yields CASSYGGLEGRGEQFF.

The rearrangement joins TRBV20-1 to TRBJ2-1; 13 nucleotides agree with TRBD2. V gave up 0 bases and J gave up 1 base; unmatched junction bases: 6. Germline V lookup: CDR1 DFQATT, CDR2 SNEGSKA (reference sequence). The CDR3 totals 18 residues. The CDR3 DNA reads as TGCAGTGCTAGAGATCGGACTAGCGGGAGCGCATCCTACAATGAGCAGTTCTTC. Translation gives CSARDRTSGSASYNEQFF.

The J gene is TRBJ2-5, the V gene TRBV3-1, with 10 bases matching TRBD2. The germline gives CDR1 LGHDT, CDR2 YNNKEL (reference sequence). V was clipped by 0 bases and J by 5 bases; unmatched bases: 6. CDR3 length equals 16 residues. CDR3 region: CASSQEAGGPGETQYF. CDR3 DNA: TGTGCCAGCAGCCAAGAAGCGGGAGGGCCGGGGGAGACCCAGTACTTC.

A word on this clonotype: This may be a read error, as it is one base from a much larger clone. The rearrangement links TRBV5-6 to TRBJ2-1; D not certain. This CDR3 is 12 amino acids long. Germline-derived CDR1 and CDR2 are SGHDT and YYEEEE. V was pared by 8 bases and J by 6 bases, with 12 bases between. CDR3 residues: CASGDVGNEQFF. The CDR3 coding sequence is TGTGCCAGTGGGGATGTCGGCAATGAGCAGTTCTTC.

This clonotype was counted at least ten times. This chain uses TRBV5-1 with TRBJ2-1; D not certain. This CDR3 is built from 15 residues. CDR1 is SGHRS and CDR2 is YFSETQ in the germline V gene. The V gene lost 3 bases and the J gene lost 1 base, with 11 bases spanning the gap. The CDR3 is CASSWVVGSYNEQFF. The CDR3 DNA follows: TGCGCCAGCAGCTGGGTGGTGGGGTCCTACAATGAGCAGTTCTTC.

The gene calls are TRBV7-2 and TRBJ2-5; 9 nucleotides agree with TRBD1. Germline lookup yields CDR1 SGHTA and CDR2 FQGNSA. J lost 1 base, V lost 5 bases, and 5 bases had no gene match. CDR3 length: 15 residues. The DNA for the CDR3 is TGTGCCAGCAGCCTACAACAGGGGGCCCAAGAGACCCAGTACTTC. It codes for CASSLQQGAQETQYF.

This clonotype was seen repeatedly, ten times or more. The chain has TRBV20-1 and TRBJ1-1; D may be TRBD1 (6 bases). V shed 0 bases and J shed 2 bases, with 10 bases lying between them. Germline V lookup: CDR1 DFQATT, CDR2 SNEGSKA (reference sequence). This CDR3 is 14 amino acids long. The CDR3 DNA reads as TGCAGTGCTAGAGATCGCAGGGGCAACACTGAAGCTTTCTTT. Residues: CSARDRRGNTEAFF.

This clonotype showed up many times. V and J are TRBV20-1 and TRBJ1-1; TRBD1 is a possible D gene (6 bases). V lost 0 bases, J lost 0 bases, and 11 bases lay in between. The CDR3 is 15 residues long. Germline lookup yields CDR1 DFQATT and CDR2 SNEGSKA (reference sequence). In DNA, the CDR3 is TGCAGTGCTAGAGATACAACAGGGTTGAACACTGAAGCTTTCTTT. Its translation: CSARDTTGLNTEAFF.

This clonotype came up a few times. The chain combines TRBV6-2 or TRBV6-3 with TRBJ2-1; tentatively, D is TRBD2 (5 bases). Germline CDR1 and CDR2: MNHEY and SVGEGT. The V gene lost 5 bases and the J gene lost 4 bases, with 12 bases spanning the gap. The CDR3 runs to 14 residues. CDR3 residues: CASSKLSVYNEQFF. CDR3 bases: TGTGCCAGCAGTAAACTTAGCGTTTACAATGAGCAGTTCTTC.

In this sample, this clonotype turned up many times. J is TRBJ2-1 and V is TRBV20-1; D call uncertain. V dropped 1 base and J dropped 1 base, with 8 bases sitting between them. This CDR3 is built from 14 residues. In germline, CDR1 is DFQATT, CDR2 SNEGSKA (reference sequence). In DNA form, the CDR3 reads TGCAGTGCTAGAGCCCCCGTTTCCTACAATGAGCAGTTCTTC. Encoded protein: CSARAPVSYNEQFF.

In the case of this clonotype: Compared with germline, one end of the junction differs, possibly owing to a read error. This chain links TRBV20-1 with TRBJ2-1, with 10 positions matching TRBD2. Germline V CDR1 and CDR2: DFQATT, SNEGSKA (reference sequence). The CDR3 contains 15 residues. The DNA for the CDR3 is TGCAGTGCCCAAGCCGGGACTAGCGTATACAATGATCAGTTCTTC. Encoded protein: CSAQAGTSVYNDQFF.

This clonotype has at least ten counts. CDR3 coding DNA: TGTGCCAGTAAAGGGGGCCGAAACATTCAGTACTTC. Translated, it gives CASKGGRNIQYF. The chain joins TRBV19 to TRBJ2-4; 7 bases fit TRBD1. The V gene end was trimmed by 7 bases and the J gene end by 6 bases; junction bases not matched to a gene: 3. The CDR3 consists of 12 residues. Germline CDR1 and CDR2: LNHDA and SQIVND (reference sequence).

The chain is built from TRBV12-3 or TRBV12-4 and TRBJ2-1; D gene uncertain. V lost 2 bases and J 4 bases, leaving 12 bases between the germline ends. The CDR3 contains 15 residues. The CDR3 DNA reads TGTGCCAGCAGTTTACGGCAGACACTATACAATGAGCAGTTCTTC. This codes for CASSLRQTLYNEQFF.

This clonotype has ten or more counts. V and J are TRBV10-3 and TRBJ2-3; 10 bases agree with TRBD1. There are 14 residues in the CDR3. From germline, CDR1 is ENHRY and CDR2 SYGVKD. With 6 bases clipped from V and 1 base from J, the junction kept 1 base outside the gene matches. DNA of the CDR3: TGTGCCATCAGGGGGACAGGGGGCACAGATACGCAGTATTTT. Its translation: CAIRGTGGTDTQYF.

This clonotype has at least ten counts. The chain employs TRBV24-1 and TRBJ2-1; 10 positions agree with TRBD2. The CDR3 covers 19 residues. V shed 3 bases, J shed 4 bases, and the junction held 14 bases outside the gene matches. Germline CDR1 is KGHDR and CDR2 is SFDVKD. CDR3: CATSDPAPLSGRQYNEQFF. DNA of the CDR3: TGTGCCACCAGTGATCCAGCCCCTCTTAGCGGGAGGCAGTACAATGAGCAGTTCTTC.

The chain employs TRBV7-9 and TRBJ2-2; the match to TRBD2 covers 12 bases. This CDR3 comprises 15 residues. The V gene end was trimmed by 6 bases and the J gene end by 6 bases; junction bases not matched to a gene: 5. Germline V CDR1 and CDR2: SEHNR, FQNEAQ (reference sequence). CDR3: CASSLAGGPSGELFF. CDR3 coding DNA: TGTGCCAGCAGTCTAGCGGGAGGGCCGTCCGGGGAGCTGTTTTTT.

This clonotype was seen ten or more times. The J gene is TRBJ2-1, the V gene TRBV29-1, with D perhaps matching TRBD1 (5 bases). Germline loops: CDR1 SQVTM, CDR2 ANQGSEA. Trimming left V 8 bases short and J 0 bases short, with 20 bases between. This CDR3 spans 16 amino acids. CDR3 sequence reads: CSTLAAGHFSYNEQFF. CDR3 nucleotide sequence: TGCAGCACCCTTGCGGCCGGACATTTCTCCTACAATGAGCAGTTCTTC.

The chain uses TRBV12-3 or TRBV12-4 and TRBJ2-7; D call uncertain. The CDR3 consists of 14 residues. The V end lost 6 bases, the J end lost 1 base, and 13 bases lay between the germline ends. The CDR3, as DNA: TGTGCCAGCAGCATGGCAGGAGAGTCCTACGAGCAGTACTTC. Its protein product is CASSMAGESYEQYF.

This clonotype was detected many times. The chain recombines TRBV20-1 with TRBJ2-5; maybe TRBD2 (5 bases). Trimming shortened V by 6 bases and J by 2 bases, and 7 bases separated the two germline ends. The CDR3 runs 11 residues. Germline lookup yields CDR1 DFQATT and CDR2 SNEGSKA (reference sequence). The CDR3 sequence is CSAPGQETQYF. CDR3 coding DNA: TGCAGTGCCCCGGGGCAAGAGACCCAGTACTTC.

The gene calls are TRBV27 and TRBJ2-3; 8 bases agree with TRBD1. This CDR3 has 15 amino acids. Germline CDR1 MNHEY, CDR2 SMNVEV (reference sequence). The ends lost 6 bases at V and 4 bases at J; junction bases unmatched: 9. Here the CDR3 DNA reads TGTGCCAGCAGGCCATGGGGCAGGGGGCCAGATACGCAGTATTTT. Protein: CASRPWGRGPDTQYF.

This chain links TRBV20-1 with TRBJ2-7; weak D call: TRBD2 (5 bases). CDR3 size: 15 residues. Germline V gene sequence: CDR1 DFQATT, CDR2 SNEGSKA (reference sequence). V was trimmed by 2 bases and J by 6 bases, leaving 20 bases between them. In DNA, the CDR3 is TGCAGTGCTAGATCTGGAGCGGACCCGTGGGGCGAGCAGTACTTC. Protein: CSARSGADPWGEQYF.

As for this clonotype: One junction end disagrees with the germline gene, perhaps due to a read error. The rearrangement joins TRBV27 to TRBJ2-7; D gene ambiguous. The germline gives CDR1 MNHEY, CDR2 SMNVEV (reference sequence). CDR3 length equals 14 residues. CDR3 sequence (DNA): TGTGCCGGCAGTCTAAGGTCAGGAGCCTACGAGCAGTACTTC. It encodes CAGSLRSGAYEQYF.

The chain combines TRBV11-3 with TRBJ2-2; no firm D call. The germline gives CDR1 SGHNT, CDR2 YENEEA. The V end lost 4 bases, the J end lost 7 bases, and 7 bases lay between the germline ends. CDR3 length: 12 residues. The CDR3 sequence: CASSSLVGELFF. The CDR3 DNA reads TGTGCCAGCAGCTCATTGGTCGGGGAGCTGTTTTTT.

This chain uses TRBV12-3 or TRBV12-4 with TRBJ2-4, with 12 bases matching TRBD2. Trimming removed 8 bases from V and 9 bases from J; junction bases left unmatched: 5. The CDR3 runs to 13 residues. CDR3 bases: TGTGCCAGCCACCCGGGACTAGCGGGCATTCAGTACTTC. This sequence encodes CASHPGLAGIQYF.

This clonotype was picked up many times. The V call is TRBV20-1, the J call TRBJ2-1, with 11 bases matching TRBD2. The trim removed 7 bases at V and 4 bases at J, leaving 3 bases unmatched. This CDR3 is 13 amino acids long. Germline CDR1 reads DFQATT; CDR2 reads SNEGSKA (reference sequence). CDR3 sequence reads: CSGLAGTYNEQFF. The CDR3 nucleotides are TGCAGTGGACTAGCGGGGACGTACAATGAGCAGTTCTTC.

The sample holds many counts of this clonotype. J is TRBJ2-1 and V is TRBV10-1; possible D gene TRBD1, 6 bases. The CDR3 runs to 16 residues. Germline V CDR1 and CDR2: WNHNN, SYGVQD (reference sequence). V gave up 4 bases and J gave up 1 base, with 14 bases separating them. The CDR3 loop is CASSADRTVSYNEQFF. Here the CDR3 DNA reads TGCGCCAGCAGTGCGGACCGGACAGTTTCCTACAATGAGCAGTTCTTC.

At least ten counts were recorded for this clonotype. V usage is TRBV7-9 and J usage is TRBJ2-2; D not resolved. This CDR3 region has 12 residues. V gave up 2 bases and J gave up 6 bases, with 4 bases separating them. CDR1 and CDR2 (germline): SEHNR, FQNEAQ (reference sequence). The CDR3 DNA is TGTGCCAGCAGCTTACGACCCGGGGAGCTGTTTTTT. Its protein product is CASSLRPGELFF.

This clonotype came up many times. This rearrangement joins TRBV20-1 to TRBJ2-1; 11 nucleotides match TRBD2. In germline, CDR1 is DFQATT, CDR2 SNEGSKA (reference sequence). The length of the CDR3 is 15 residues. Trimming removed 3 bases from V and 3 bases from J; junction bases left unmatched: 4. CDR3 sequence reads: CSARNSGRDYNEQFF. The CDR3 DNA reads TGCAGTGCTAGGAATAGCGGGAGGGACTACAATGAGCAGTTCTTC.